Presented here are 13 T cell receptor beta chains from one specimen sequenced in a study of T cell responses to AZD1222 COVID-19 vaccine. Some clones are missing from TCRdb's copy, which holds only in-frame ones; the method was immunoSEQ multiplex PCR. Among fewer than 120,000 clones listed, approximately 94% were seen once. The starting material was peripheral blood, obtained 28 days after the second AZD1222 dose. The receptors here all came from an adult who received the AZD1222 COVID-19 vaccine.

The genes are TRBV10-3 and TRBJ2-5; D is unclear. CDR3 length: 13 residues. Trimming took 3 bases from V and 5 from J, leaving 10 bases between them. Germline CDR1 is ENHRY and CDR2 is SYGVKD. CDR3 coding DNA: TGTGCCATCAGTGATGTTTCCGGGGAGACCCAGTACTTC. It specifies CAISDVSGETQYF.

V and J are TRBV7-9 and TRBJ1-1; the D is unclear. Germline assignment: CDR1 SEHNR and CDR2 FQNEAQ (reference sequence). The CDR3 length is 11 residues. V lost 3 bases and J 8 bases, leaving 7 bases between the germline ends. DNA for the CDR3: TGTGCCAGCAGCTTCTCCGCAGAAGCTTTCTTT. This encodes CASSFSAEAFF.

The rearrangement joins TRBV10-3 to TRBJ1-2; perhaps TRBD1 as D (6 bases). The CDR3 runs to 14 residues. V was pared by 3 bases and J by 4 bases, with 12 bases between. CDR1 ENHRY and CDR2 SYGVKD come from the germline V gene. The CDR3 DNA reads TGTGCCATCAGTGAAACAGGGATTGGCTATGGCTACACCTTC. This codes for CAISETGIGYGYTF.

The rearrangement uses TRBV19 and TRBJ2-5, with D perhaps matching TRBD2 (6 bases). Germline lookup yields CDR1 LNHDA and CDR2 SQIVND (reference sequence). CDR3 length: 13 amino acids. The V and J ends lost 3 bases and 6 bases respectively, with 11 bases between them. CDR3: CASSMEGYQTQYF. In DNA form, the CDR3 reads TGTGCCAGTAGTATGGAGGGGTATCAGACCCAGTACTTC.

The CDR3 nucleotides are TGTGCCAGCACGCTCCTCCTCCAAGGAACCAGGGACACTGAAGCTTTCTTT. This encodes CASTLLLQGTRDTEAFF. V usage is TRBV28 and J usage is TRBJ1-1, with D maybe TRBD1 (5 bases). Germline V gene lookup returns CDR1 MDHEN and CDR2 SYDVKM. The CDR3 loop spans 17 amino acids. Trimming shortened V by 7 bases and J by 3 bases, and 24 bases separated the two germline ends.

DNA of the CDR3: TGTGCCAGCAGTCCGAACAGAGCCTACGAGCAGTACTTC. Translation gives CASSPNRAYEQYF. The chain links TRBV12-3 or TRBV12-4 to TRBJ2-7; D uncertain. The CDR3 covers 13 residues. The V gene lost 5 bases and the J gene lost 2 bases, with 10 bases spanning the gap.

The chain combines TRBV5-1 with TRBJ2-3; D gene unclear. The germline V gene encodes CDR1 SGHRS and CDR2 YFSETQ. The CDR3 totals 14 residues. The V gene lost 0 bases and the J gene lost 2 bases, with 7 bases spanning the gap. The CDR3 sequence is CASSLEGSTDTQYF. Here the CDR3 DNA reads TGCGCCAGCAGCTTGGAAGGGTCCACAGATACGCAGTATTTT.

The gene calls are TRBV2 and TRBJ1-5, with 8 bases identical to TRBD1. Per germline, CDR1 SNHLY and CDR2 FYNNEI. This CDR3 comprises 13 residues. J was trimmed by 5 bases and V by 3 bases; bases with no gene match: 0. In nucleotides, the CDR3 is TGTGCCAGCAGTGAGGACAGGGATCAGCCCCAGCATTTT. Its protein product is CASSEDRDQPQHF.

In this sample, this clone turned up once. The chain is built from TRBV6-1 and TRBJ1-3, with D perhaps matching TRBD1 (6 bases). V shed 2 bases and J shed 2 bases, with 19 bases lying between them. Germline CDR1 and CDR2: MNHNS and SASEGT. The CDR3 consists of 18 residues. The CDR3 nucleotides are TGTGCCAGCAGTGAACGCTCCAGGTACAGGGCAGCTGGAAACACCATATATTTT. Its protein is CASSERSRYRAAGNTIYF.

The V and J genes are TRBV27 and TRBJ1-1; the D gene is possibly TRBD1 (6 bases). The CDR3 has 14 residues. Germline assignment: CDR1 MNHEY and CDR2 SMNVEV (reference sequence). The ends were cut back, 5 bases at V and 0 bases at J, with 10 bases in the middle. The CDR3 DNA reads as TGTGCCAGCAGTGTGCAGGGGTTGAACACTGAAGCTTTCTTT. As protein: CASSVQGLNTEAFF.

This chain uses TRBV10-3 with TRBJ1-2; D not certain. Germline V CDR1 and CDR2: ENHRY, SYGVKD. V was shortened by 5 bases and J by 0 bases, with 4 bases between the two germline ends. The CDR3 is 12 residues long. The CDR3 loop is CAISTANYGYTF. The CDR3 nucleotides read TGTGCCATCAGTACAGCTAACTATGGCTACACCTTC.

The rearrangement uses TRBV5-6 and TRBJ1-2; possible D gene TRBD1, 6 bases. Trimming shortened V by 3 bases and J by 4 bases, and 22 bases separated the two germline ends. The germline V gene encodes CDR1 SGHDT and CDR2 YYEEEE. The CDR3 length is 17 residues. DNA for the CDR3: TGTGCCAGCAGCTCGGGCGGGGGCGCATCGGTACCCTATGGCTACACCTTC. This codes for CASSSGGGASVPYGYTF.

The rearrangement uses TRBV5-4 and TRBJ1-4; D call uncertain. Germline V CDR1 and CDR2: SGHNT, YYREEE (reference sequence). Deletions cut 6 bases from V and 2 bases from J, with 17 bases between. The CDR3 has 16 amino acids. CDR3 amino acids: CASTLYRGGTNEKLFF. The CDR3 nucleotides are TGTGCCAGCACCTTATACCGTGGTGGGACTAATGAAAAACTGTTTTTT.